This TCR beta chain was identified during a study of T cell repertoires in cytomegalovirus infection. TCRdb reprocessed the reads with MiXCR, giving one entry per CDR3 protein. Found here are around 250,000 distinct CDR3 sequences, about a sixth of them singletons; the top ten hold approximately 51%. Trimming removed 1 base at V and 4 bases at J, with 4 bases between. The CDR3 covers 13 residues. Germline V lookup: CDR1 SGHVS, CDR2 FNYEAQ. In its sample, this clonotype was seen many times. This sequence originates from a human donor in good health (CMV status not recorded). Some clones in this sample may be carry-over from other donors' samples. The sequencing sample was made of CD8+ T cells from PBMCs. The chain is built from TRBV7-6 and TRBJ2-2; no reliable D call. The CDR3 nucleotides are TGTGCCAGCAGCTTAGATAGCACCGGGGAGCTGTTTTTT. It specifies CASSLDSTGELFF.